The T cell receptor beta chain described here comes from a study of identifying expanded T cells in peripheral blood (dated by TCRdb to about 2019). Describing the broader study: Technical replicates were generated by sequencing separate aliquots of the same genomic DNA pool, with four replicates compared pairwise.

Based on the germline V gene, the CDR1 and CDR2 sequences are SGHDT and YYEEEE. The trim is 2 bases for V and 6 bases for J, with a gap of 9 bases between the germline ends. From cysteine to phenylalanine, the CDR3 is 13 amino acids long. The DNA shown is the 39-base CDR3, in frame from base 1. Results the study describes overall, beyond this receptor: Across all healthy donors, variance in clone template counts between roughly two-week samples was found to increase significantly with total template count. The authors expected biological variance in healthy repertoires might increase further over much longer intervals such as months to years. The beta-binomial model significantly reduced the number of clones called differentially abundant and the false-positive rate across all healthy-donor time intervals. Between technical replicates the binomial model flagged approximately 1.3 differentially abundant clones, whereas over around 2 weeks the binomial model flagged about 15 and over approximately 4 weeks approximately 18.

During the collection period, no infections or other immune events were recorded for the healthy donors. Blood repertoires from healthy donors were used as a training cohort for calibrating time-dependent variance in a beta-binomial model of differential abundance of T-cell clones. There were 10 healthy donors in the training cohort, of whom 3 were female and 7 were male. Donor ages ranged from about 29 to 65 years, with an average of 43 years. Whole blood, obtained from a commercial supplier, was collected from each healthy donor at three time points spaced about 2 weeks apart. For immunosequencing, genomic DNA was extracted from unsorted whole blood. The immunoSEQ Assay, which uses bias-controlled multiplex PCR amplification of genomic DNA, was used to profile TCRbeta CDR3 regions. Turning to the authors' computational methods: The absolute abundance of each unique TCRbeta CDR3 region was quantified after sequences were collapsed and filtered. Differential abundance was assessed using a binomial (Fisher-equivalent) model and a beta-binomial model in which time-dependent variance fitted from healthy donors was added. Clones with fewer than 5 combined templates were removed, and differential abundance was called for clones with a Benjamini-Hochberg FDR below 0.01. In the beta-binomial model, variance was expressed as a function of the total template count across the two samples, in the form v = (b*log(k)+a)^2. TCRdb re-hosts the immuneACCESS table, in-frame sequences only. Its copies lack some clones; in the studies checked, an unresolved V gene accounts for under half of them, and the cause for the rest is not known. That table furnishes V, J and clone size, whereas the DNA furnished D and trimming. This sample lists approximately 120,000 clones; around four fifths were detected once. The ten largest make up 3% to 4% of the sample.

A word on this clone: Its antigen target is currently unknown. Per-nucleotide qualities are absent, and no much larger clonotype sits a single base away.

The receptor was derived from a person aged 18-70 years in good health. Sequenced sample: blood. The chain is assembled from TRBV5-6 and TRBJ2-4, with no confidently assigned D gene. In nucleotides, the sequence is TGTGCCAGCAGCTTATTCCACGGAAACATTCAGTACTTC. Translation gives CASSLFHGNIQYF.